This TCR beta chain was sequenced for a study of blood T cell repertoires in COVID-19. In the study overall: The samples span acute and convalescent COVID-19 from the United States, Italy and Spain.

Profiling relied on immunoSEQ multiplex PCR, and the TCRdb table lists in-frame clones only, not all of them. The table has more than 150,000 clones, 81% seen once. The CDR3 is 13 residues long. Trimming removed 6 bases at V and 5 bases at J, with 10 bases between. Germline assignment: CDR1 SNHLY and CDR2 FYNNEI. Sequenced material: peripheral blood. The chain uses TRBV2 and TRBJ1-4; no clear D. The TCR sequence derives from an elderly woman with COVID-19, enrolled during active disease. CDR3 nucleotides: TGTGCCAGCAGAGAACTGCGGAATGAAAAACTGTTTTTT. Translating it yields CASRELRNEKLFF. Supplemented by reference TRBV2 and TRBJ1-4, the full variable domain reads EPEVTQTPSHQVTQMGQEVILRCVPISNHLYFYWYRQILGQKVEFLVSFYNNEISEKSEIFDDQFSVERPDGSNFTLKIRSTKLEDSAMYFCASRELRNEKLFFGSGTQLSVL.